This entry lists 8 T cell receptor beta chains sequenced from one sample in a study of blood T cell repertoires in COVID-19. Produced via immunoSEQ multiplex PCR; TCRdb's table is partial and in-frame only. Of about 220,000 clones in the sample, almost 85% are singletons; the top ten hold under 2.5%. The source material was peripheral blood. These receptors were obtained from a woman in her 70s with COVID-19, enrolled during active disease.

This clone has only one observation. CDR3 coding DNA: TGCGCCAGCAGCCAAGACGTTGGGCAGTGGGACACTGAAGCTTTCTTT. It translates to CASSQDVGQWDTEAFF. This rearrangement joins TRBV4-3 to TRBJ1-1; D unresolved. The V and J ends lost 0 bases and 3 bases respectively, with 14 bases between them. The CDR3 is 16 amino acids. Germline assignment: CDR1 LGHNA and CDR2 YSLEER.

V is TRBV11-3 and J is TRBJ2-5; D remains ambiguous. Germline-derived CDR1 and CDR2 are SGHNT and YENEEA. The CDR3 contains 12 residues. Between the trimmed V and J ends, which lost 4 bases and 3 bases, there was a span of 6 bases. The CDR3 loop is CASSSPKETQYF. The CDR3 region has the DNA TGTGCCAGCAGCTCCCCAAAAGAGACCCAGTACTTC.

CDR3 DNA: TGTGCCAGCAGCCAAGCAGGGCAGTCCAATGAGCAGTTCTTC. This encodes CASSQAGQSNEQFF. The chain has TRBV5-4 and TRBJ2-1; TRBD1 might be the D (5 bases). The germline CDR1 and CDR2 sequences are SGHNT and YYREEE (reference sequence). The V end was cut by 4 bases, the J end by 6 bases, with 14 bases between. The CDR3 consists of 14 residues.

The V call is TRBV7-9, the J call TRBJ2-7; 10 bases agree with TRBD1. The length of the CDR3 is 16 residues. The V gene's germline CDR1 is SEHNR and CDR2 FQNEAQ (reference sequence). Trimming cost V 5 bases and J 4 bases; bases outside gene matches: 11. CDR3 sequence: CASSPPDRGPDYEQYF. CDR3 DNA: TGTGCCAGCAGCCCGCCCGACAGGGGGCCTGATTACGAGCAGTACTTC.

This sequence joins TRBV3-1 (or the pseudogene TRBV3-2) and TRBJ2-5, with a weak D call TRBD2 (6 bases). V lost 3 bases to trimming and J lost 7 bases, with 15 bases between them. CDR3 length: 14 residues. Germline assignment: CDR1 LGHDT and CDR2 YNNKEL (reference sequence). CDR3 in DNA: TGTGCCAGCAGCCACTTCGCCGTGGAGGGGACCCAGTACTTC. It translates to CASSHFAVEGTQYF.

V gene TRBV3-1 (or the pseudogene TRBV3-2) combines with J gene TRBJ2-5, with a possible D match to TRBD1 (6 bases). CDR3 size: 19 residues. V gave up 3 bases and J gave up 2 bases, with 25 bases separating them. Germline V lookup: CDR1 LGHDT, CDR2 YNNKEL (reference sequence). The CDR3 loop reads CASSQTPGQPNWRQETQYF. The CDR3 DNA sequence: TGTGCCAGCAGCCAGACCCCGGGACAACCGAACTGGCGACAAGAGACCCAGTACTTC.

The rearrangement links TRBV29-1 to TRBJ2-3; 11 bases map to TRBD2. Trimming removed 4 bases from V and 5 bases from J; junction bases left unmatched: 5. Germline V gene lookup returns CDR1 SQVTM and CDR2 ANQGSEA. This CDR3 is built from 14 residues. In DNA, the CDR3 is TGCAGCGTTGTAGCGGGGGGGCAATTAGATACGCAGTATTTT. Translated, it gives CSVVAGGQLDTQYF.

The chain recombines TRBV2 with TRBJ1-2; D not certain. The CDR3 is made up of 13 amino acids. Between the trimmed V and J ends, which lost 6 bases and 0 bases, there was a span of 8 bases. Germline loops: CDR1 SNHLY, CDR2 FYNNEI. CDR3 sequence reads: CASRGRANYGYTF. CDR3 coding DNA: TGTGCCAGCAGGGGCAGAGCTAACTATGGCTACACCTTC. The whole variable domain, remainder taken from reference TRBV2 and TRBJ1-2, is EPEVTQTPSHQVTQMGQEVILRCVPISNHLYFYWYRQILGQKVEFLVSFYNNEISEKSEIFDDQFSVERPDGSNFTLKIRSTKLEDSAMYFCASRGRANYGYTFGSGTRLTVV.